A single sample gave rise to the 17 T cell receptor beta chains below, sequenced in a study of blood T cell repertoires in COVID-19. Method: immunoSEQ multiplex PCR; TCRdb's copy keeps in-frame clones and lacks some. Here the sample spans nearly 80,000 clones, approximately 78% being singletons. The sequenced sample consisted of peripheral blood. Receptors were obtained from a woman in her seventies with acute or convalescent COVID-19.

CDR3 residues: CASSFTERSYEQYF. Here the CDR3 DNA reads TGTGCCAGCAGCTTTACTGAGAGGTCCTACGAGCAGTACTTC. V usage is TRBV11-2 and J usage is TRBJ2-7; D uncertain. CDR3 length: 14 residues. V gave up 3 bases and J gave up 1 base, with 10 bases separating them. Germline assignment: CDR1 SGHAT and CDR2 FQNNGV.

The chain links TRBV27 to TRBJ2-2; TRBD1 aligns across 9 bases. V dropped 7 bases and J dropped 7; count of bases not matched to a gene: 13. CDR3 size: 16 residues. CDR1 is MNHEY, CDR2 SMNVEV, per germline (reference sequence). As DNA, the CDR3 is TGTGCCAGCACTACATACAGGGGGCGTGAGGTCGGGGAGCTGTTTTTT. It encodes CASTTYRGREVGELFF.

V and J are TRBV10-1 and TRBJ1-2; the match to TRBD1 covers 9 bases. This CDR3 region has 14 residues. The germline gives CDR1 WNHNN, CDR2 SYGVQD (reference sequence). With 5 bases clipped from V and 5 bases from J, the junction kept 6 bases outside the gene matches. CDR3 DNA sequence: TGCGCCAGCAGTTACGAGACAGGGGGGTATGGCTACACCTTC. This translates into CASSYETGGYGYTF.

The J gene is TRBJ2-2, the V gene TRBV14; D perhaps matches TRBD2 (5 bases). CDR1 SGHDN and CDR2 FVKESK come from the germline V gene. This CDR3 contains 12 residues. Between the trimmed V and J ends, which lost 2 bases and 13 bases, there was a span of 11 bases. The CDR3 protein is CASSQSRRGLFF. DNA of the CDR3: TGTGCCAGCAGCCAAAGTCGACGGGGGCTGTTTTTT.

The chain is built from TRBV6-1 and TRBJ1-1; D gene unclear. Trimming cost V 3 bases and J 5 bases, with 10 bases left between them. The germline gives CDR1 MNHNS, CDR2 SASEGT. This CDR3 contains 13 residues. DNA of the CDR3: TGTGCCAGCAGTGATCCCGGTCGGACTGAAGCTTTCTTT. Encoded protein: CASSDPGRTEAFF.

This clone was recorded only once. V is TRBV5-6 and J is TRBJ2-3; 7 bases are a match to TRBD2. In germline, CDR1 is SGHDT, CDR2 YYEEEE. V was pared by 1 base and J by 1 base, with 3 bases of the junction left unmatched. The length of the CDR3 is 15 residues. The CDR3 DNA sequence: TGTGCCAGCAGCTTGAGCCTAGCGGGCACAGATACGCAGTATTTT. It encodes CASSLSLAGTDTQYF.

V and J are TRBV2 and TRBJ1-2, with D possibly matching TRBD1 (5 bases). V gave up 3 bases and J gave up 2 bases, with 7 bases separating them. Germline CDR1 and CDR2: SNHLY and FYNNEI. The CDR3 consists of 13 residues. The CDR3 reads CASSETENYGYTF. The CDR3 nucleotides are TGTGCCAGCAGTGAGACAGAGAACTATGGCTACACCTTC. The complete variable domain, with remaining parts taken from reference TRBV2 and TRBJ1-2, reads EPEVTQTPSHQVTQMGQEVILRCVPISNHLYFYWYRQILGQKVEFLVSFYNNEISEKSEIFDDQFSVERPDGSNFTLKIRSTKLEDSAMYFCASSETENYGYTFGSGTRLTVV.

V gene TRBV7-2 combines with J gene TRBJ2-2, with D possibly matching TRBD2 (6 bases). Germline CDR1 reads SGHTA; CDR2 reads FQGNSA. Deletions cut 3 bases from V and 3 bases from J, with 11 bases between. CDR3 length: 15 amino acids. The CDR3 reads CASSLGIADTGELFF. Here the CDR3 DNA reads TGTGCCAGCAGCTTGGGGATAGCGGACACCGGGGAGCTGTTTTTT.

DNA for the CDR3: TGCGCCAGCAGCCCGGACAGCTCCTATAATTCACCCCTCCACTTT. It translates to CASSPDSSYNSPLHF. The chain couples TRBV5-1 to TRBJ1-6; a weak D match, TRBD1 (6 bases). V was cut by 4 bases and J by 0 bases, with 8 bases left in between. In germline, CDR1 is SGHRS, CDR2 YFSETQ. The CDR3 length is 15 residues.

V usage is TRBV3-1 (or the pseudogene TRBV3-2) and J usage is TRBJ1-1; D is perhaps TRBD1 (5 bases). The germline V and J ends were trimmed by 0 bases and 5 bases, with 16 bases remaining between them. Germline loops: CDR1 LGHDT, CDR2 YNNKEL (reference sequence). CDR3 size: 16 residues. The CDR3 is CASSQEGGVAATEAFF. The CDR3 DNA follows: TGTGCCAGCAGCCAAGAGGGGGGAGTGGCGGCAACTGAAGCTTTCTTT.

This clone was counted many times. CDR3 sequence (DNA): TGCAGCGGTCGACAGGGGACCCACAATGAGCAGTTCTTC. Its translation: CSGRQGTHNEQFF. This sequence joins TRBV29-1 and TRBJ2-1; 8 nucleotides line up with TRBD1. The trim removed 7 bases at V and 5 bases at J, leaving 7 bases unmatched. CDR1 is SQVTM and CDR2 is ANQGSEA in the germline V gene. This CDR3 is 13 amino acids long.

This clone was counted a few times. The chain employs TRBV29-1 and TRBJ2-2, with 7 nucleotides matching TRBD1. The CDR3 covers 15 residues. J gave up 5 bases and V 4 bases, and 10 bases lay outside the gene matches. The germline V gene encodes CDR1 SQVTM and CDR2 ANQGSEA. The CDR3: CSVVPRTGKTGELFF. DNA for the CDR3: TGCAGCGTTGTACCGAGGACAGGAAAAACCGGGGAGCTGTTTTTT.

The chain uses TRBV6-1 and TRBJ2-7; possible D gene TRBD2, 5 bases. V was cut by 1 base and J by 3 bases, with 10 bases left in between. This CDR3 is built from 14 residues. Germline CDR1 MNHNS, CDR2 SASEGT. The CDR3: CASSEGGLNYEQYF. The CDR3 DNA follows: TGTGCCAGCAGTGAAGGCGGACTGAACTACGAGCAGTACTTC.

The genes are TRBV10-3 and TRBJ1-2; TRBD1 might be the D (5 bases). The CDR3 runs 14 residues. Between the trimmed V and J ends, which lost 3 bases and 3 bases, there was a span of 11 bases. Germline CDR1 is ENHRY and CDR2 is SYGVKD. CDR3 loop: CAISDQGRDYGYTF. In DNA form, the CDR3 reads TGTGCCATCAGTGACCAGGGTAGGGACTATGGCTACACCTTC.

The CDR3 reads CASSENLAGGLMGEQFF. Here the CDR3 DNA reads TGTGCCAGCAGCGAAAATTTGGCGGGGGGACTTATGGGTGAGCAGTTCTTC. This sequence joins TRBV7-2 and TRBJ2-1, with 8 bases that match TRBD2. The CDR3 consists of 17 residues. Looked up from germline, CDR1 is SGHTA and CDR2 is FQGNSA. The ends lost 5 bases at V and 9 bases at J; junction bases unmatched: 18.

The chain combines TRBV3-1 (or the pseudogene TRBV3-2) with TRBJ2-5; 8 bases align to TRBD2. This CDR3 region has 16 residues. CDR1 and CDR2 (germline): LGHDT, YNNKEL (reference sequence). V shed 0 bases, J shed 2 bases, and the junction held 5 bases outside the gene matches. The CDR3 protein is CASSQDRTGGQETQYF. DNA of the CDR3: TGTGCCAGCAGCCAAGATAGAACGGGAGGGCAAGAGACCCAGTACTTC.

The chain employs TRBV27 and TRBJ2-7; D remains ambiguous. The CDR3 contains 16 residues. The V end lost 5 bases, the J end lost 1 base, and 18 bases lay between the germline ends. Germline V lookup: CDR1 MNHEY, CDR2 SMNVEV (reference sequence). CDR3 sequence reads: CASSPSRGHVSYEQYF. In nucleotides, the CDR3 is TGTGCCAGCAGTCCCTCTCGTGGGCACGTATCCTACGAGCAGTACTTC.